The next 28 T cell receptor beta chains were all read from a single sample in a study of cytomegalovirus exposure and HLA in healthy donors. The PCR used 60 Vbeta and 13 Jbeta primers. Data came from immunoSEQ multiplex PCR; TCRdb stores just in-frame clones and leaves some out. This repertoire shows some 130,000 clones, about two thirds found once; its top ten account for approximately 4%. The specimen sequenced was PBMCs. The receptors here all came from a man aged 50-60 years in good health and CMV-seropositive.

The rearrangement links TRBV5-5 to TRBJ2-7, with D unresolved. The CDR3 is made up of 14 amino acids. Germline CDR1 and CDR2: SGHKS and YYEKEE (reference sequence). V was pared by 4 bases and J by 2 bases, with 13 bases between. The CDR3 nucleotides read TGTGCCAGCAGCCCCAGTGATCCGCCCTACGAGCAGTACTTC. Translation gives CASSPSDPPYEQYF.

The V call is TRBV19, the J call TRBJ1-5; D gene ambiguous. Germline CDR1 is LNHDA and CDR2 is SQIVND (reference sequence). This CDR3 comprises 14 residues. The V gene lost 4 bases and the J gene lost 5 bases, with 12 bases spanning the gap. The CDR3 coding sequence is TGTGCCAGTAGTACAGGAGGAGTGTATCAGCCCCAGCATTTT. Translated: CASSTGGVYQPQHF.

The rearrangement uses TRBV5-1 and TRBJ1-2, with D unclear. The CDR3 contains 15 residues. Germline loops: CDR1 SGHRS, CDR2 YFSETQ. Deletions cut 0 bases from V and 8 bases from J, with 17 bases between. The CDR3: CASSLEEGGFSGYTF. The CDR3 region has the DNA TGCGCCAGCAGCTTGGAGGAGGGAGGGTTCAGCGGCTACACCTTC.

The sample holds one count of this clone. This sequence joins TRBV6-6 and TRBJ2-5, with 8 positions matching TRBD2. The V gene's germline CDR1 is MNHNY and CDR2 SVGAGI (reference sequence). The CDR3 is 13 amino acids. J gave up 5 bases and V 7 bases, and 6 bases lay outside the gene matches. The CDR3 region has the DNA TGTGCCAGCATCAGCGGGAGTATGGAGACCCAGTACTTC. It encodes CASISGSMETQYF.

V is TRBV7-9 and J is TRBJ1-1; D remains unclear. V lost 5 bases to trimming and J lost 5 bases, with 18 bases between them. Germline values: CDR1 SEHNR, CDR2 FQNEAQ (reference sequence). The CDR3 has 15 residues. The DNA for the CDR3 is TGTGCCAGCAGCCCCTCGGGAGGGAGGAGGACTGAAGCTTTCTTT. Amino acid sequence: CASSPSGGRRTEAFF.

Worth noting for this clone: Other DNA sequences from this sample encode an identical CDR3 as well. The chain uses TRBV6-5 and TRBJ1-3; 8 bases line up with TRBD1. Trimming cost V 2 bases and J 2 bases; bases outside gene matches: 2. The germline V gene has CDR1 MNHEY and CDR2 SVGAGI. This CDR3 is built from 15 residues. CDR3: CASSYDRGPGNTIYF. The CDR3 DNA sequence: TGTGCCAGCAGTTACGACAGGGGTCCTGGAAACACCATATATTTT.

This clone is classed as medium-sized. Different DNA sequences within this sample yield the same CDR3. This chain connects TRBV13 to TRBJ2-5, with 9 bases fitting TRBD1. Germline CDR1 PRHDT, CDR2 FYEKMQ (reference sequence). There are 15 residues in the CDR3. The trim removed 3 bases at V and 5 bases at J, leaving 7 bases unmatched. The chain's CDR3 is CASSFGQGMGETQYF. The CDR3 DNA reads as TGTGCCAGCAGCTTCGGACAGGGGATGGGGGAGACCCAGTACTTC.

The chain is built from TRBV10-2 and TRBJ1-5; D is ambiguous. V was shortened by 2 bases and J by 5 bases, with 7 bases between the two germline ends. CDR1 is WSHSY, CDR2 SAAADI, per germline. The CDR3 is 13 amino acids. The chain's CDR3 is CASSENTYQPQHF. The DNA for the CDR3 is TGCGCCAGCAGTGAGAACACATATCAGCCCCAGCATTTT.

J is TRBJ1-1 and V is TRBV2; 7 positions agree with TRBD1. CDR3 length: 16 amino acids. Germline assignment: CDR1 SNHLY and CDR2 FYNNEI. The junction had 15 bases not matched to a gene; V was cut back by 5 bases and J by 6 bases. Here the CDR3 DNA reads TGTGCCAGCAGTCCGGGACAGTTTATTGTAGGCGCTGAAGCTTTCTTT. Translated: CASSPGQFIVGAEAFF.

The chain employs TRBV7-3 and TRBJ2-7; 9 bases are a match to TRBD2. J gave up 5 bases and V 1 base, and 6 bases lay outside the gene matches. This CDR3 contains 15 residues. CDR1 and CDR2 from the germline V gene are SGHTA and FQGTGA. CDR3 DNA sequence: TGTGCCAGCAGCTTAAAGGGGACTAGCAGCCACGAGCAGTACTTC. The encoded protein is CASSLKGTSSHEQYF.

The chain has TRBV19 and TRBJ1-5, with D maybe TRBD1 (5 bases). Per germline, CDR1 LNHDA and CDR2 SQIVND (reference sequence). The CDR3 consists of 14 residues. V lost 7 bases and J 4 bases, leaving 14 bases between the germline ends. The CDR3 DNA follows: TGTGCCAGTATGAGGTCCAGGGATAATCAGCCCCAGCATTTT. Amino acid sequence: CASMRSRDNQPQHF.

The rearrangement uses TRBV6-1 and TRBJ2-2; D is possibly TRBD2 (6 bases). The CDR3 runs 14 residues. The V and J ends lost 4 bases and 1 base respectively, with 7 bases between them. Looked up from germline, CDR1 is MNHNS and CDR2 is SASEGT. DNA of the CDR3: TGTGCCAGCAGTGTCGGGGGGAACACCGGGGAGCTGTTTTTT. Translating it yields CASSVGGNTGELFF.

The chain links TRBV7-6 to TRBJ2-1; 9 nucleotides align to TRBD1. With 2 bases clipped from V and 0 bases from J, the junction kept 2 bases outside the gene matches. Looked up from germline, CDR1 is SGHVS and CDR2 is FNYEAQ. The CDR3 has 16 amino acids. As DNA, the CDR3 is TGTGCCAGCAGCTTAACGACAGGGGGCTCCTACAATGAGCAGTTCTTC. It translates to CASSLTTGGSYNEQFF.

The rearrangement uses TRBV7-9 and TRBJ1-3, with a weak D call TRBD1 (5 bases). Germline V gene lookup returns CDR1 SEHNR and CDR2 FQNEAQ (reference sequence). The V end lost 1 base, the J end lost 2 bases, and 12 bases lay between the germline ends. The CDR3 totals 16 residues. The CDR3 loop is CASSLEGRVTGNTIYF. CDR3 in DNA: TGTGCCAGCAGCTTAGAGGGCAGGGTTACTGGAAACACCATATATTTT. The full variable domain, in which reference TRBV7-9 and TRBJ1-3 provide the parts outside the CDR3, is DTGVSQNPRHKITKRGQNVTFRCDPISEHNRLYWYRQTLGQGPEFLTYFQNEAQLEKSRLLSDRFSAERPKGSFSTLEIQRTEQGDSAMYLCASSLEGRVTGNTIYFGEGSWLTVV.

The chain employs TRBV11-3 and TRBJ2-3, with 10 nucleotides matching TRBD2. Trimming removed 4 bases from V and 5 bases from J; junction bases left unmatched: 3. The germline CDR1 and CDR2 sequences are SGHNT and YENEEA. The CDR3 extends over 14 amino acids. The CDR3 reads CASSSRLAGDTQYF. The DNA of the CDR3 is TGTGCCAGCAGCTCCCGACTAGCGGGAGATACGCAGTATTTT.

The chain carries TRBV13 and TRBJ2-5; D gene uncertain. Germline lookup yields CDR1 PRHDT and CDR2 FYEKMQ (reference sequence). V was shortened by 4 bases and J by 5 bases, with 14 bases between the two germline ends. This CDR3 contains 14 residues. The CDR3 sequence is CASSYLAGLETQYF. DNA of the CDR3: TGTGCCAGCAGCTACCTGGCAGGCCTCGAGACCCAGTACTTC. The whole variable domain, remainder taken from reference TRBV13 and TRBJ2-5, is AAGVIQSPRHLIKEKRETATLKCYPIPRHDTVYWYQQGPGQDPQFLISFYEKMQSDKGSIPDRFSAQQFSDYHSELNMSSLELGDSALYFCASSYLAGLETQYFGPGTRLLVL.

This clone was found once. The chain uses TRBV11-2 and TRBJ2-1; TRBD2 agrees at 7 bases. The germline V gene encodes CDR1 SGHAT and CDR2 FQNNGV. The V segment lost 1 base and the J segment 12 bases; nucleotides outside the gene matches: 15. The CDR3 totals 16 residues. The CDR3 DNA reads TGTGCCAGCAGCTTAGGAGGGGCCGGCGGGAGATCGTGGCAGTTCTTC. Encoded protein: CASSLGGAGGRSWQFF.

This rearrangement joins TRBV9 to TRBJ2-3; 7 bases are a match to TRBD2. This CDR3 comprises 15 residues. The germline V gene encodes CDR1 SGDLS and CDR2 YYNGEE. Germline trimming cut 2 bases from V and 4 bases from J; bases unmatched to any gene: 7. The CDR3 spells CASSVGGRKADTQYF. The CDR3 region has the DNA TGTGCCAGCAGCGTGGGGGGGAGGAAGGCAGATACGCAGTATTTT. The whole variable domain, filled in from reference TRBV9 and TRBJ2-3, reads DSGVTQTPKHLITATGQRVTLRCSPRSGDLSVYWYQQSLDQGLQFLIQYYNGEERAKGNILERFSAQQFPDLHSELNLSSLELGDSALYFCASSVGGRKADTQYFGPGTRLTVL.

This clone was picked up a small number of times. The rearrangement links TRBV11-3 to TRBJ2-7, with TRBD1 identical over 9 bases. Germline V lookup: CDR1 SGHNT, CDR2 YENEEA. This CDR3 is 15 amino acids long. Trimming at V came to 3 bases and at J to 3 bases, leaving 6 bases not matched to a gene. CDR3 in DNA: TGTGCCAGCAGCTTCACAGGGGGCGACGGCTACGAGCAGTACTTC. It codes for CASSFTGGDGYEQYF.

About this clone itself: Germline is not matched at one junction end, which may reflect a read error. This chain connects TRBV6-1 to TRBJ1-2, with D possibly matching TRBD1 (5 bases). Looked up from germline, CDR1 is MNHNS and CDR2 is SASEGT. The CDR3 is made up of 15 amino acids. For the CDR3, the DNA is TGTGCCAGCACTGAAGTAAGGGGTCGCCAACATGGCTACACCTTC. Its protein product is CASTEVRGRQHGYTF.

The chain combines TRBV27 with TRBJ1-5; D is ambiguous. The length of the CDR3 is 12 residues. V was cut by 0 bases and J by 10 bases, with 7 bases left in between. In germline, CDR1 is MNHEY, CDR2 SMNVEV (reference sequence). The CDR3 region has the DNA TGTGCCAGCAGTTTATCGGAGGGTCCCCAGCATTTT. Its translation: CASSLSEGPQHF.

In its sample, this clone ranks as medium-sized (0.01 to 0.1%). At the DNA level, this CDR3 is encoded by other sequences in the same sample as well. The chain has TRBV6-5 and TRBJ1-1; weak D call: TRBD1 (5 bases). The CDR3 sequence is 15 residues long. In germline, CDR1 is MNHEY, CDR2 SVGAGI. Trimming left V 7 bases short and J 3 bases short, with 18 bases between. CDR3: CASTLGPGRYTEAFF. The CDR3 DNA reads TGTGCCAGCACCTTGGGGCCAGGGCGCTACACTGAAGCTTTCTTT.

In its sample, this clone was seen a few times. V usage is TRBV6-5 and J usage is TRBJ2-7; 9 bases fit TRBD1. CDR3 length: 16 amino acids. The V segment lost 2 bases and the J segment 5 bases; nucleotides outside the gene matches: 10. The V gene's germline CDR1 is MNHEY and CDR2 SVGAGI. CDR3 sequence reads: CASSYRRGQGTHEQYF. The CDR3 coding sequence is TGTGCCAGCAGTTACAGGCGGGGACAGGGTACCCACGAGCAGTACTTC.

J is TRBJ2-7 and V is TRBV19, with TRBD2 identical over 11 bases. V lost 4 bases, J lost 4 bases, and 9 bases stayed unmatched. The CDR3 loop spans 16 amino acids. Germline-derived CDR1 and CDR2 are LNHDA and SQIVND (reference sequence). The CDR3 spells CASSTPTSGSSYEQYF. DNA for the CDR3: TGTGCCAGTAGTACCCCCACTAGCGGGAGTTCTTACGAGCAGTACTTC.

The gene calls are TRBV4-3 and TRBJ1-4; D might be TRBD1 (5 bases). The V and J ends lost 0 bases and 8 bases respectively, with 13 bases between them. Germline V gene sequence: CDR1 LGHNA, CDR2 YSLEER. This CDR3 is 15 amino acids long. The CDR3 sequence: CASSQESQGHEKLFF. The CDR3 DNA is TGCGCCAGCAGCCAAGAATCGCAGGGCCACGAAAAACTGTTTTTT.

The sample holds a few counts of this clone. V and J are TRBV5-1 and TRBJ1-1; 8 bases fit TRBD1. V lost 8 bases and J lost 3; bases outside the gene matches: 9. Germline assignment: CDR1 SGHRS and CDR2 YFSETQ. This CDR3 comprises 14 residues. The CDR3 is CASSLQGVHTEAFF. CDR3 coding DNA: TGCGCCAGTTCATTACAGGGGGTCCACACTGAAGCTTTCTTT.

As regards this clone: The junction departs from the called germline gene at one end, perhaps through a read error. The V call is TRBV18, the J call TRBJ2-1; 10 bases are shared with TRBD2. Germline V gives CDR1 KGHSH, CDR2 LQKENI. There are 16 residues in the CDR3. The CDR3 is CASSPPSGRAYSEQFF. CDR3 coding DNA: TGTGCCAGCTCACCACCCAGCGGGAGGGCCTACAGTGAGCAGTTCTTC.

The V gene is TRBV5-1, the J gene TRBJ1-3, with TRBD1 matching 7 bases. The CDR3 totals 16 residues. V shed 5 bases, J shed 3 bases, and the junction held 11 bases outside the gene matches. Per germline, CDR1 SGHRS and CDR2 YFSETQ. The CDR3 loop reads CASSRGTELLGNTIYF. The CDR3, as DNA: TGCGCCAGCAGTCGAGGGACAGAACTCCTTGGAAACACCATATATTTT.